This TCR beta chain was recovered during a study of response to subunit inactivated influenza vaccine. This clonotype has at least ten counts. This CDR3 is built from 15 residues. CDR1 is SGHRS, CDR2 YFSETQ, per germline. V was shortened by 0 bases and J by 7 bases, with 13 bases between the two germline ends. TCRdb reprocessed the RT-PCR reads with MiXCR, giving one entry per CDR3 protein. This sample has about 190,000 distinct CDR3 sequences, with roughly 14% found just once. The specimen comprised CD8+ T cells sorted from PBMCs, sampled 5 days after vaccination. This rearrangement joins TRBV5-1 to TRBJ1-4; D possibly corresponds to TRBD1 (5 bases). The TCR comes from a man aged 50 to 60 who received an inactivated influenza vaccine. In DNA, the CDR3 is TGCGCCAGCAGCTTGGTGGTCGGGGCGGGTGAAAAACTGTTTTTT. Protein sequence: CASSLVVGAGEKLFF.